Given below is one TCR beta chain in context. Its antigen is as yet unknown. Without any T cell sorting, total RNA was isolated from whole blood. The data were obtained in a study of monozygotic twins with inflammatory bowel disease. Notes on the study in general: Twins classed as concordant or discordant showed no difference in repertoire similarity, possibly from limited power.

For every sample, eight separate reactions were used to make cDNA. TCRdb reanalyzed the 5' RACE reads, giving one entry per CDR3 protein sequence and no DNA. The sample includes roughly 160,000 distinct CDR3 sequences. Germline CDR1 is SGHRS and CDR2 is YFSETQ. The CDR3 runs 14 residues. The rearrangement links TRBV5-1 to TRBJ2-2; TCRdb's D call of TRBD1 is untestable without DNA. The TCR sequence derives from a human donor with ulcerative colitis or Crohn's disease, or a healthy co-twin of an affected twin (not recorded which). The sequencing input was blood. CDR3: CASGRRTVEGELFF.